The entry that follows covers one T cell receptor beta chain sequence. These data are taken from a study of blood T cell repertoires in COVID-19. The CDR3 has 11 residues. V gave up 6 bases and J gave up 4 bases, with 3 bases separating them. This table comes from immunoSEQ multiplex PCR, and its TCRdb copy is limited to in-frame clones, with some not included. The sample carries hundreds of thousands of clones, roughly nine tenths recorded once. Researchers sorted participants into cohorts using their self-reported clinical history. For recovered donors of Cohort 3, there were two negative PCRs, clearance, or symptom resolution.

Sequenced sample: PBMCs or T cells enriched from blood (not recorded which). The clonotype comes from a woman under 30 who had recovered from COVID-19. This sequence joins TRBV12-3 or TRBV12-4 and TRBJ1-4; D not resolved. The CDR3 sequence is CASSLNEKLFF. The DNA of the CDR3 is TGTGCCAGCAGCCTTAATGAAAAACTGTTTTTT.